This T cell receptor beta chain came from a study of T cell responses to AZD1222 COVID-19 vaccine. Libraries were prepared by immunoSEQ multiplex PCR; TCRdb keeps only in-frame clonotypes and omits some of them. The data show tens of thousands of clones, 90% to 95% seen once. Concerning this clone: Antigen: not known.

Germline lookup yields CDR1 SGHNT and CDR2 YYREEE (reference sequence). The CDR3 covers 15 residues. Trimming left V 0 bases short and J 2 bases short, with 10 bases between. Study-wide findings and caveats: Unmutated variant regions are reportedly targeted by nearly half of spike-specific TCRs. Donors were largely white British and mainly female; clonal diversity was possibly underestimated. Two AZD1222 administrations were followed by greater Spike-specific TCR breadth and depth. Samples come after the peak T cell response, not at day 14.

Sequences were derived from peripheral blood, sampled on day 0 of MenACWY control vaccination. The receptor's source is an adult in good health. This chain uses TRBV5-4 with TRBJ2-3; D may match TRBD1 or TRBD2 (6 bases each). The CDR3 region has the DNA TGTGCCAGCAGCTTGGAGCCGGGGGCCACAGATACGCAGTATTTT. Encoded protein: CASSLEPGATDTQYF.